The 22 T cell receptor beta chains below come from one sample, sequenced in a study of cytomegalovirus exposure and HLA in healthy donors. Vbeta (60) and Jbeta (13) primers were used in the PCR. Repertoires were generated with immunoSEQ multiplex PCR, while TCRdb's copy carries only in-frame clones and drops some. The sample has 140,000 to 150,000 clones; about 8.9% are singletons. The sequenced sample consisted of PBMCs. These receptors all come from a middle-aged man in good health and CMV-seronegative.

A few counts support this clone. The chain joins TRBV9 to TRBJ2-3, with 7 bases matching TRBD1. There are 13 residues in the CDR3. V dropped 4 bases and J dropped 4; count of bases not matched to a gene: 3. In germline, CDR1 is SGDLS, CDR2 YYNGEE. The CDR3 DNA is TGTGCCAGCAGCCTTGGACAGGCAGATACGCAGTATTTT. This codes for CASSLGQADTQYF.

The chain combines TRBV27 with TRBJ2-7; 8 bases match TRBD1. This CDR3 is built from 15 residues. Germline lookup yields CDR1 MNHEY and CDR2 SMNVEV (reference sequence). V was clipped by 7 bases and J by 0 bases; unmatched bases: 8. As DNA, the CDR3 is TGTGCCAGCACCCCGAGGACAGGGAGCTCCTACGAGCAGTACTTC. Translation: CASTPRTGSSYEQYF.

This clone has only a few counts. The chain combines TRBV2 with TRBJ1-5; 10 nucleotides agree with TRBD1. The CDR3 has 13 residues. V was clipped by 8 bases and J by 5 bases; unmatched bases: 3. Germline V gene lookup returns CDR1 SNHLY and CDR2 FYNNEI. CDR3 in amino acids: CASQGQGHQPQHF. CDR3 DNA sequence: TGTGCCAGCCAGGGACAGGGGCATCAGCCCCAGCATTTT.

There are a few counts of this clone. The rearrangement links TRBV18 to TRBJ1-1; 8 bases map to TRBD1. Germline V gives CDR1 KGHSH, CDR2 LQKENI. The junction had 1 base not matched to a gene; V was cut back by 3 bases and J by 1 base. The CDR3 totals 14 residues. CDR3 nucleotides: TGTGCCAGCTCACCGGACAGGGCGAACACTGAAGCTTTCTTT. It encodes CASSPDRANTEAFF.

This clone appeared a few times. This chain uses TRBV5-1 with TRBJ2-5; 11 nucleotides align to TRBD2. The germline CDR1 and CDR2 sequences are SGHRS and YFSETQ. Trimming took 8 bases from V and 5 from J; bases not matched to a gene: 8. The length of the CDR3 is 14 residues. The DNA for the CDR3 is TGCGCCAGAAAGACTAGCGGGACTGGTGAGACCCAGTACTTC. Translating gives CARKTSGTGETQYF. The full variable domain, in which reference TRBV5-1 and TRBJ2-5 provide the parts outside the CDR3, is KAGVTQTPRYLIKTRGQQVTLSCSPISGHRSVSWYQQTPGQGLQFLFEYFSETQRNKGNFPGRFSGRQFSNSRSEMNVSTLELGDSALYLCARKTSGTGETQYFGPGTRLLVL.

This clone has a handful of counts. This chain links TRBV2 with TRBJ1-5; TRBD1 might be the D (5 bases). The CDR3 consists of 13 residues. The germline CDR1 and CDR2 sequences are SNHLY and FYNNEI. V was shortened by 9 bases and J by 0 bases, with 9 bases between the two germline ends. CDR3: CASPGDSNQPQHF. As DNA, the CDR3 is TGTGCCAGTCCGGGGGATAGCAATCAGCCCCAGCATTTT.

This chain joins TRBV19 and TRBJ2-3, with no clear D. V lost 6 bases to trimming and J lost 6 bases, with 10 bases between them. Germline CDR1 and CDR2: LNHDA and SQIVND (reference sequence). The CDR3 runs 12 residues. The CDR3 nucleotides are TGTGCCAGTAGCCCACCCGGGGATACGCAGTATTTT. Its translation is CASSPPGDTQYF.

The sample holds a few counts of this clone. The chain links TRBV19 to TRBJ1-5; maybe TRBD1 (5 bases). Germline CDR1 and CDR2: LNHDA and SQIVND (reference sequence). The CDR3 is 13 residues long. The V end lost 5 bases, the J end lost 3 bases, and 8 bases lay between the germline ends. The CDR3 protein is CASSDRVNQPQHF. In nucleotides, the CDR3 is TGTGCCAGTAGTGACAGAGTCAATCAGCCCCAGCATTTT. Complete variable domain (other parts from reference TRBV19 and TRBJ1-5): DGGITQSPKYLFRKEGQNVTLSCEQNLNHDAMYWYRQDPGQGLRLIYYSQIVNDFQKGDIAEGYSVSREKKESFPLTVTSAQKNPTAFYLCASSDRVNQPQHFGDGTRLSIL.

The CDR3 region has the DNA TGTGCCAGCAGTGAATTGCGGGGGGGCCAAGAGACCCAGTACTTC. Its protein product is CASSELRGGQETQYF. The V call is TRBV6-1, the J call TRBJ2-5, with 9 bases identical to TRBD2. In germline, CDR1 is MNHNS, CDR2 SASEGT. This CDR3 has 15 amino acids. The V and J ends lost 2 bases and 1 base, in that order; junction bases with no gene match: 2.

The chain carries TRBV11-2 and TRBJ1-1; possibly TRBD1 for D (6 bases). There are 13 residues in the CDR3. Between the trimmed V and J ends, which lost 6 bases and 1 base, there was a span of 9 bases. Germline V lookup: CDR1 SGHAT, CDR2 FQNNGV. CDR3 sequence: CASSLQGNTEAFF. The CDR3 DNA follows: TGTGCCAGCAGTTTACAGGGGAACACTGAAGCTTTCTTT.

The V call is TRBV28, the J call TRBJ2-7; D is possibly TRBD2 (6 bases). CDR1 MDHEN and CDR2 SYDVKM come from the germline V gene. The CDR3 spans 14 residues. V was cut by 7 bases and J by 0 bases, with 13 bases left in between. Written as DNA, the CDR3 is TGTGCCAGCACCGGAGGGGCGGCCTCCTACGAGCAGTACTTC. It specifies CASTGGAASYEQYF.

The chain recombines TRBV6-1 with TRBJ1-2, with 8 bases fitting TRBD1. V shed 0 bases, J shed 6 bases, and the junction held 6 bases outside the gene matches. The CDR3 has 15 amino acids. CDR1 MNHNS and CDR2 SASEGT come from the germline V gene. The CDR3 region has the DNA TGTGCCAGCAGTGAAGCTGACAGGGGAATCGATGGCTACACCTTC. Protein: CASSEADRGIDGYTF.

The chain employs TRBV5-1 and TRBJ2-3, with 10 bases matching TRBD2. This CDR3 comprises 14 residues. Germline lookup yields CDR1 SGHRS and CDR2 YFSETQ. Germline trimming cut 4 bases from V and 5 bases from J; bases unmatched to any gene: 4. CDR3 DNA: TGCGCCAGCAGCGTACGGACTAGCGGAGATACGCAGTATTTT. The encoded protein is CASSVRTSGDTQYF.

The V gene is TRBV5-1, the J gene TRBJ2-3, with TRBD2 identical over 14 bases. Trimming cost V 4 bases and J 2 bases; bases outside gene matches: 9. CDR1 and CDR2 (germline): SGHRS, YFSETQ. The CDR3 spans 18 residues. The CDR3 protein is CASSAGLAGGPDTDTQYF. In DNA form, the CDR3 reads TGCGCCAGCAGCGCCGGACTAGCGGGGGGCCCTGACACAGATACGCAGTATTTT.

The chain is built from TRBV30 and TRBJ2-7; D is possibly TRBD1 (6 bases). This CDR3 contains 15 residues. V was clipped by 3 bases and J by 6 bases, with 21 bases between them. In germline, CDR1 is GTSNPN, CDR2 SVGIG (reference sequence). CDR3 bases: TGTGCCTGGAGCGGCGGACAGCCCGGGGACGTCGAGCAGTACTTC. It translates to CAWSGGQPGDVEQYF.

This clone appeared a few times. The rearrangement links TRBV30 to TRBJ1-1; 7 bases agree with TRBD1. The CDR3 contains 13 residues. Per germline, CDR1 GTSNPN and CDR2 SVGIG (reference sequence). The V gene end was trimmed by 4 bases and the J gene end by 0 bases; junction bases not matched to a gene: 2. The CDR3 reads CAWTGQMNTEAFF. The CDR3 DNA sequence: TGTGCCTGGACGGGACAGATGAACACTGAAGCTTTCTTT.

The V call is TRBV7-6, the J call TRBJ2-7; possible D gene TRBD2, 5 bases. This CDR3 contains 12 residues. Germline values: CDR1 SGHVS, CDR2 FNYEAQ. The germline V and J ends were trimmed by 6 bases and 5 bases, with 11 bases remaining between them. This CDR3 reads CASSPTSDEQYF. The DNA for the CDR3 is TGTGCCAGCAGTCCTACTAGTGACGAGCAGTACTTC.

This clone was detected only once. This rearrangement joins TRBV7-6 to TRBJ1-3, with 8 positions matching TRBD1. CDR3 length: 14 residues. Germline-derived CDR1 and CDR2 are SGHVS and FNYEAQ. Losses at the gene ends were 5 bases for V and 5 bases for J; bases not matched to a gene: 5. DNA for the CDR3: TGTGCCAGCAGCGTTGACAGGGGAAGAAACACCATATATTTT. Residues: CASSVDRGRNTIYF.

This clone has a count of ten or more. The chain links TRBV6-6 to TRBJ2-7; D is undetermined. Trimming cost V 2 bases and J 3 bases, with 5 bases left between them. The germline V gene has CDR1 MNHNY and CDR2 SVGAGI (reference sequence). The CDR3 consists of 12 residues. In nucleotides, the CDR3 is TGTGCCAGCAGTTACGAGATCTACGAGCAGTACTTC. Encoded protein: CASSYEIYEQYF.

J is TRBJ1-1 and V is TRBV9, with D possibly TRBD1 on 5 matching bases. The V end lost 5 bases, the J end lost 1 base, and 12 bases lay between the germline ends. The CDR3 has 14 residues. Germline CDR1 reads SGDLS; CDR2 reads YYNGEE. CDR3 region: CASRKGHANTEAFF. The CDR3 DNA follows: TGTGCCAGCAGAAAGGGGCATGCGAACACTGAAGCTTTCTTT.

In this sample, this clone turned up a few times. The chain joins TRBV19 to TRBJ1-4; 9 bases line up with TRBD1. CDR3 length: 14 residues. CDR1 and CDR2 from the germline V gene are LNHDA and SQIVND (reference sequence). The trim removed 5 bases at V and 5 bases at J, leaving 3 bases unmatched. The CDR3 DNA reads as TGTGCCAGTAGTGGGGACAGGGTCAATGAAAAACTGTTTTTT. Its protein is CASSGDRVNEKLFF.

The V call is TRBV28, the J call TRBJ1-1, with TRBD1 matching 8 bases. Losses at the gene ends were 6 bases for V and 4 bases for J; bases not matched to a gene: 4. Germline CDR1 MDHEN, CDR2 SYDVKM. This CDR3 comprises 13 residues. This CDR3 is CASRGDRSTEAFF. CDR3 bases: TGTGCCAGCAGAGGGGACAGGAGCACTGAAGCTTTCTTT.